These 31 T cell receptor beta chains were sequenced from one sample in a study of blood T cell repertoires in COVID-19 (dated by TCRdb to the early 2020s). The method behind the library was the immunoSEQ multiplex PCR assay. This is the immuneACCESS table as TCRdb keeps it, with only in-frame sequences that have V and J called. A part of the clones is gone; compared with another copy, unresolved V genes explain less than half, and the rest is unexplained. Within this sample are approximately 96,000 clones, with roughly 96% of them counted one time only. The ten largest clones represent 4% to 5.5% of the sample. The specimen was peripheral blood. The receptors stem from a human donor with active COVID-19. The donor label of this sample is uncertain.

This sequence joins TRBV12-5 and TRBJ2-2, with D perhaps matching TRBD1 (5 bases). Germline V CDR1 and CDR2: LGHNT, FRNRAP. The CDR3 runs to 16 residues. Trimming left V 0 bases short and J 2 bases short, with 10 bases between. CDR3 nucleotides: TGTGCTAGTGGTTTGGTAACGACAGTCAACACCGGGGAGCTGTTTTTT. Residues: CASGLVTTVNTGELFF.

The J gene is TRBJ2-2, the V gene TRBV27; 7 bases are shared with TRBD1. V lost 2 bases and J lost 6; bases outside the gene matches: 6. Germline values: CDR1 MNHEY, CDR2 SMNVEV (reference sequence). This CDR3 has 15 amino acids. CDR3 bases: TGTGCCAGCAGTTTAGCCCGACAGGGCGCCGGGGAGCTGTTTTTT. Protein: CASSLARQGAGELFF.

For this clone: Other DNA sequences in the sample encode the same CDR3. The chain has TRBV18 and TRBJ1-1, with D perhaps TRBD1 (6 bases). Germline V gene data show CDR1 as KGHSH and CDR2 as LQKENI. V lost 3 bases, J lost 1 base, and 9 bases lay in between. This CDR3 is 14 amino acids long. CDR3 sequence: CASSPRQENTEAFF. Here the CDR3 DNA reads TGTGCCAGCTCACCCCGACAGGAGAACACTGAAGCTTTCTTT.

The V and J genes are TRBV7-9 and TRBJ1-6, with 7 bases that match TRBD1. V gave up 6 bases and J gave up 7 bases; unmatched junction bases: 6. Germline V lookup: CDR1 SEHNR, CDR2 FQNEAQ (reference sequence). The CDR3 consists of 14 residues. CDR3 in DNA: TGTGCCAGCAGTGCCGGGACAGCCAATTCACCCCTCCACTTT. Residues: CASSAGTANSPLHF.

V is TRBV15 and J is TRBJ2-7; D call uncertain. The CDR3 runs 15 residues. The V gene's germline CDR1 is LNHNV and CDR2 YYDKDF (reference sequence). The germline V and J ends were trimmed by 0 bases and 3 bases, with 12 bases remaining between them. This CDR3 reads CATSRETRRHYEQYF. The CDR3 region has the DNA TGTGCCACCAGCAGAGAAACACGTAGACACTACGAGCAGTACTTC.

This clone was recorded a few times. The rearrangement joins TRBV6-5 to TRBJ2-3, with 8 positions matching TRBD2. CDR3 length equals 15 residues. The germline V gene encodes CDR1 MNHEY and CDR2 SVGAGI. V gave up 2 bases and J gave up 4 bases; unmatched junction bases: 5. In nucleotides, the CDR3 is TGTGCCAGCAGTTACGACTCCGGGGGGGCAGATACGCAGTATTTT. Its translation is CASSYDSGGADTQYF.

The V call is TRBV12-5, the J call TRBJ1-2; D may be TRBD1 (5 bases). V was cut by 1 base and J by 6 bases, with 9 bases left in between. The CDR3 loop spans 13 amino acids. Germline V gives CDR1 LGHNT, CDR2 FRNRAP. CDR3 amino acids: CASGLAGKHGYTF. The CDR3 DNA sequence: TGTGCTAGTGGTTTGGCAGGGAAGCATGGCTACACCTTC.

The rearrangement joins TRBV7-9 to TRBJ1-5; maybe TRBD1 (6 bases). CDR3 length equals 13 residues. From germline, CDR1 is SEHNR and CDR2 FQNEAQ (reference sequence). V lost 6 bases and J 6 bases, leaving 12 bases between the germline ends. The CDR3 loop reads CASSPTGIQPQHF. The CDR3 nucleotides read TGTGCCAGCAGTCCAACAGGGATTCAGCCCCAGCATTTT.

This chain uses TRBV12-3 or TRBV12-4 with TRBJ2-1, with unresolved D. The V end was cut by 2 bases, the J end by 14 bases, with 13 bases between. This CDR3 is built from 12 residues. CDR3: CASSLTGDRKFF. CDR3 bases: TGTGCCAGCAGTTTAACGGGTGACCGTAAGTTCTTC.

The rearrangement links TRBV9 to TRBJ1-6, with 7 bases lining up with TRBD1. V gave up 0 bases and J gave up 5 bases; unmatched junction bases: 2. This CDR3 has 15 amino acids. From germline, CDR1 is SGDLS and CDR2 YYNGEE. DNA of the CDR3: TGTGCCAGCAGCGTAGAGGACAGGAATAATTCACCCCTCCACTTT. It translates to CASSVEDRNNSPLHF.

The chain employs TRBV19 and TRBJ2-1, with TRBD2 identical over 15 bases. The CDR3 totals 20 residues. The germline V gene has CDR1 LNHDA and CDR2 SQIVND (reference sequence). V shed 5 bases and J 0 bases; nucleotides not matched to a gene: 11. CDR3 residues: CASSPRTSGRDLLSYNEQFF. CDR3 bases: TGTGCCAGTAGTCCGCGGACTAGCGGGAGGGACCTCCTCTCCTACAATGAGCAGTTCTTC.

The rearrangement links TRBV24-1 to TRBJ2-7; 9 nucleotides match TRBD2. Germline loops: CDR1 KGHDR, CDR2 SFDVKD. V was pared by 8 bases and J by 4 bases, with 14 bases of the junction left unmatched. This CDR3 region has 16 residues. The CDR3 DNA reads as TGTGCCACCATAGGACTAGCGTATCAGTTCAGGTACGAGCAGTACTTC. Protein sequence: CATIGLAYQFRYEQYF.

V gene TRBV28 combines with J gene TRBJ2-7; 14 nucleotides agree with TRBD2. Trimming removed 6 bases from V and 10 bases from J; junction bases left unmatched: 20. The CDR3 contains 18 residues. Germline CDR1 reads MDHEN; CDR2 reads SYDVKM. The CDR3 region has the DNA TGTGCCAGCAGCCCAGCCGGTGGGCTGACTAGCGGGAGGGCTCGACAGTACTTC. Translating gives CASSPAGGLTSGRARQYF.

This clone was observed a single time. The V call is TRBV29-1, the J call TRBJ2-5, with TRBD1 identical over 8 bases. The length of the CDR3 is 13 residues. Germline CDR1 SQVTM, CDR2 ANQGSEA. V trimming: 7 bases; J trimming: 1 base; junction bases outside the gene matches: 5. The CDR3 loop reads CSAGQGAQETQYF. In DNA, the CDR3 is TGCAGCGCCGGGCAGGGGGCCCAAGAGACCCAGTACTTC.

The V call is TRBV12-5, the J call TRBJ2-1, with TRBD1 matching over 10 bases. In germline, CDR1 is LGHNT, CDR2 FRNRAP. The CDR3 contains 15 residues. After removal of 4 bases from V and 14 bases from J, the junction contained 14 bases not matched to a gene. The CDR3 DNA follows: TGTGCTAGTGGTTCCGGGACAGGGGAGACTAGAGGCGAGTTCTTC. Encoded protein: CASGSGTGETRGEFF.

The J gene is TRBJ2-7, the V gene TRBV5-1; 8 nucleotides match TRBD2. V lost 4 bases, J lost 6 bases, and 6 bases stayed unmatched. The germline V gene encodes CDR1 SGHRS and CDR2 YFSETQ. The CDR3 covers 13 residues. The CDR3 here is CASSRAGVAEQYF. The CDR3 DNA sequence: TGCGCCAGCAGCCGAGCGGGGGTGGCCGAGCAGTACTTC.

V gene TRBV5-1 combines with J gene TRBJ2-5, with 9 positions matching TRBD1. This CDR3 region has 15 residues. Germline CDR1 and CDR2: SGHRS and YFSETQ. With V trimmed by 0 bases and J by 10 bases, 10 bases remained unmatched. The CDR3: CASSLEGQGPWGQYF. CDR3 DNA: TGCGCCAGCAGCTTGGAGGGACAGGGACCTTGGGGCCAGTACTTC.

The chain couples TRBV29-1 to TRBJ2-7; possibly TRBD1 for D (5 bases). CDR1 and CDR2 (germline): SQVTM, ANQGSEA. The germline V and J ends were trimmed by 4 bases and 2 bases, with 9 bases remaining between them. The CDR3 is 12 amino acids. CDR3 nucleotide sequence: TGCAGCGTTGCTGTCAGGGCCTACGAGCAGTACTTC. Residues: CSVAVRAYEQYF.

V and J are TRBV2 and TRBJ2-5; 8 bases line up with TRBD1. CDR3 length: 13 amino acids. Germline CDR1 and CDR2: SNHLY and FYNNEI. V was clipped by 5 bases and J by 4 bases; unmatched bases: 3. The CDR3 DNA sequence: TGTGCCAGCAGTCTTGGACAGGGAGAGACCCAGTACTTC. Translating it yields CASSLGQGETQYF.

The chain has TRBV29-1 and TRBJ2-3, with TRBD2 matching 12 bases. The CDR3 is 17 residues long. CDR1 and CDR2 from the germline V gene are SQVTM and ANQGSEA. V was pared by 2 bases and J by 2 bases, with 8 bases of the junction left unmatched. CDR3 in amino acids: CSVEYSSGGANTDTQYF. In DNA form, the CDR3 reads TGCAGCGTTGAATATTCTAGCGGGGGGGCTAACACAGATACGCAGTATTTT.

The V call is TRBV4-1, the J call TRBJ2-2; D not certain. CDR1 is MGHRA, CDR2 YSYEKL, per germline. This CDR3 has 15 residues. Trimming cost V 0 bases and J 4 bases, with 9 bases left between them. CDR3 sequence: CASSQEAVVTGELFF. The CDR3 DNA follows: TGCGCCAGCAGCCAAGAGGCAGTTGTCACCGGGGAGCTGTTTTTT.

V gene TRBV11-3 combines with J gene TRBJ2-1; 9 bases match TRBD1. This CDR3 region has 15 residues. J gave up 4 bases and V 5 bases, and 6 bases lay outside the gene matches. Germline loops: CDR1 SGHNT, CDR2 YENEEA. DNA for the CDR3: TGTGCCAGCAGCGACCGGGACAGGGTTTACAATGAGCAGTTCTTC. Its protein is CASSDRDRVYNEQFF.

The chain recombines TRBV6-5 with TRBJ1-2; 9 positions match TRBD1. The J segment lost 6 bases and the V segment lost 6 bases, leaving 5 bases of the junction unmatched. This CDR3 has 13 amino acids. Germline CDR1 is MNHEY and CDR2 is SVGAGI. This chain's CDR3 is CASRTQGAHGYTF. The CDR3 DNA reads TGTGCCAGCAGAACACAGGGGGCGCATGGCTACACCTTC.

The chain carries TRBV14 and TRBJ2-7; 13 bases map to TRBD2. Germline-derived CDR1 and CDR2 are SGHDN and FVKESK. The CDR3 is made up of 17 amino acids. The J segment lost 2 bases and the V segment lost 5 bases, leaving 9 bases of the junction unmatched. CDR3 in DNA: TGTGCCAGCAGCTTGACTAGCGGGAGGAGTTATACCTACGAGCAGTACTTC. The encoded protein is CASSLTSGRSYTYEQYF.

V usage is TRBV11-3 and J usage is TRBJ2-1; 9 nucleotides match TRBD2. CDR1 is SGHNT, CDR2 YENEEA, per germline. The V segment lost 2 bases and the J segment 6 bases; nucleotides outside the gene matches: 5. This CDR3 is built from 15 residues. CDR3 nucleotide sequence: TGTGCCAGCAGCTTAAGGCGGGAGGGCCGCAATGAGCAGTTCTTC. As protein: CASSLRREGRNEQFF.

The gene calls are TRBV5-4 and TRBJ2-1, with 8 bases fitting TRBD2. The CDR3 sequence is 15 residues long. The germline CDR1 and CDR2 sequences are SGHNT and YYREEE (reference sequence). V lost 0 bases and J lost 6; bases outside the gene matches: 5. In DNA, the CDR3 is TGTGCCAGCAGCTTGGTAGCGGGGCCCTCCAATGAGCAGTTCTTC. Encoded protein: CASSLVAGPSNEQFF.

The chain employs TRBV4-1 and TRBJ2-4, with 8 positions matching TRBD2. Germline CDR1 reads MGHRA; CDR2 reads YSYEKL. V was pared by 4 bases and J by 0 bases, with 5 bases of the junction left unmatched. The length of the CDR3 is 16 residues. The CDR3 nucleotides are TGCGCCAGCAGCCTCGGGGGGGGTCTAGCCAAAAACATTCAGTACTTC. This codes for CASSLGGGLAKNIQYF.

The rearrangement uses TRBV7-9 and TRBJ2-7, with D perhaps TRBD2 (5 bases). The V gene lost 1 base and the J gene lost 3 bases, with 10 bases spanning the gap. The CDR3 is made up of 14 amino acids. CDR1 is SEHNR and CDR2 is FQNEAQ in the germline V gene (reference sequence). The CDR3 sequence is CASSLVFRDYEQYF. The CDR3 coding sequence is TGTGCCAGCAGCTTAGTTTTTCGGGACTACGAGCAGTACTTC.

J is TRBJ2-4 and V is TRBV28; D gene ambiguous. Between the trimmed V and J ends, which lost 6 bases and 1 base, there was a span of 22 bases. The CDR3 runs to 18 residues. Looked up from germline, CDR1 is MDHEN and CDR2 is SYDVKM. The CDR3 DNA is TGTGCCAGCAGCCCCAAGAGCGTAGGTGTGTCGGCCAAAAACATTCAGTACTTC. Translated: CASSPKSVGVSAKNIQYF.

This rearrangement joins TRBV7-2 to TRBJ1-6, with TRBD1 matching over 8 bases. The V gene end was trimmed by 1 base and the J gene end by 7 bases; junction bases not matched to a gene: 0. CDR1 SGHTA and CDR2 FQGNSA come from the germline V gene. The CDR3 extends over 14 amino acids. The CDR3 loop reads CASSLDRGNSPLHF. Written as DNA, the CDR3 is TGTGCCAGCAGCTTAGACAGGGGGAATTCACCCCTCCACTTT.

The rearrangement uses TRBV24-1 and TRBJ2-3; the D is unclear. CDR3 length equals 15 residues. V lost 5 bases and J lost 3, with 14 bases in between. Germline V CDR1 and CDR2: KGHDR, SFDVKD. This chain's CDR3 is CATSARGQGTDTQYF. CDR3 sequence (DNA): TGTGCCACCAGTGCCCGTGGGCAAGGTACAGATACGCAGTATTTT.